The rows below give T cell receptor beta chains drawn from one sample of a study of blood T cell repertoires in COVID-19. Here immunoSEQ multiplex PCR was the method, and the copy in TCRdb shows in-frame clones only, minus some. The sample comprises about 370,000 clones, around 87% of which are singletons, and roughly 10% rests with the top ten. The sample consisted of peripheral blood. The receptors were sampled from a woman aged 25 to 45 with COVID-19, enrolled during active disease. CDR3s include the opening cysteine and the closing phenylalanine or tryptophan. D genes are given only for firm matches. The listing skips clone size in some rows; elsewhere it reads once, few, many or a size class.

NA	TRBV5-1	TRBJ2-5	NA	CASSSRGETQYF	TGCGCCAGCAGCTCCAGGGGAGAGACCCAGTACTTC
NA	TRBV7-2	TRBJ2-7	TRBD2	CASSLEPSGSTYEQYF	TGTGCCAGCAGCTTAGAACCTAGCGGGTCCACCTACGAGCAGTACTTC
NA	TRBV7-9	TRBJ2-7	NA	CASSLGAPSYEQYF	TGTGCCAGCAGCTTAGGGGCCCCATCCTACGAGCAGTACTTC
NA	TRBV2	TRBJ2-7	NA	CASSEDSPTYEQYF	TGTGCCAGCAGTGAGGACTCACCAACCTACGAGCAGTACTTC
NA	TRBV11-2	TRBJ1-2	NA	CASSPGGANYGYTF	TGTGCCAGCAGCCCCGGCGGTGCTAACTATGGCTACACCTTC
many	TRBV4-1	TRBJ2-3	TRBD2	CASSQGYGIAGNTDTQYF	TGCGCCAGCAGCCAAGGATATGGAATAGCGGGTAACACAGATACGCAGTATTTT
NA	TRBV5-5	TRBJ1-5	TRBD1	CASSFWDRVSSNQPQHF	TGTGCCAGCAGCTTTTGGGACAGGGTTAGCAGCAATCAGCCCCAGCATTTT
few	TRBV21-1	TRBJ1-5	NA	CASSAPGGGQPQHF	TGTGCCAGCAGCGCCCCAGGGGGCGGTCAGCCCCAGCATTTT
NA	TRBV29-1	TRBJ1-1	TRBD1	CSVAGTENTEAFF	TGCAGCGTTGCTGGGACAGAGAACACTGAAGCTTTCTTT
NA	TRBV5-3	TRBJ1-1	NA	CARSLGRAYTEAFF	TGTGCCAGAAGCTTGGGGAGGGCTTACACTGAAGCTTTCTTT
NA	TRBV6-4	TRBJ2-5	NA	CASSDSTFFRHRETQYF	TGTGCCAGCAGTGACTCGACCTTTTTTAGACACCGTGAGACCCAGTACTTC
NA	TRBV6-2/TRBV6-3	TRBJ2-7	TRBD1	CASSSGRGNEQYF	TGTGCCAGCAGTTCGGGCAGGGGGAACGAGCAGTACTTC
few	TRBV28	TRBJ2-2	NA	CASSLGVGELFF	TGTGCCAGCAGTTTGGGAGTCGGGGAGCTGTTTTTT
NA	TRBV5-1	TRBJ1-1	TRBD1	CASSLDRGSRRAFF	TGCGCCAGCAGCTTGGACAGGGGGTCCCGGCGAGCTTTCTTT
NA	TRBV2	TRBJ2-6	NA	CASSERTALSSGANVLTF	TGTGCCAGCAGTGAAAGGACAGCCCTGAGCTCTGGGGCCAACGTCCTGACTTTC
NA	TRBV19	TRBJ2-7	NA	CASSIGPASSYEQYF	TGTGCCAGTAGTATAGGTCCCGCCAGCTCCTACGAGCAGTACTTC
NA	TRBV7-8	TRBJ2-3	NA	CASKPAGSTDTQYF	TGTGCCAGCAAGCCAGCGGGTAGCACAGATACGCAGTATTTT
NA	TRBV29-1	TRBJ2-7	TRBD2	CSVVGWTSGRYEQYF	TGCAGCGTGGTAGGGTGGACTAGCGGGAGGTACGAGCAGTACTTC
NA	TRBV11-1	TRBJ1-3	NA	CASSLILGDTIYF	TGTGCCAGCAGCTTAATACTGGGAGACACCATATATTTT
NA	TRBV7-2	TRBJ2-5	NA	CASSLAIGSGETQYF	TGTGCCAGCAGCTTAGCGATCGGGAGTGGAGAGACCCAGTACTTC
NA	TRBV5-1	TRBJ2-7	TRBD2	CASSPGTSGPYEQYF	TGCGCCAGCAGCCCAGGGACTAGCGGCCCCTACGAGCAGTACTTC
NA	TRBV19	TRBJ2-2	TRBD2	CASRRLAGGHTGELFF	TGTGCCAGTAGACGGCTAGCGGGAGGCCACACCGGGGAGCTGTTTTTT
NA	TRBV10-3	TRBJ2-7	NA	CAISPSSYEQYF	TGTGCCATCAGCCCGAGCTCCTACGAGCAGTACTTC
NA	TRBV7-6	TRBJ1-1	NA	CASSLDPGDTEAFF	TGTGCCAGCAGCTTAGATCCAGGGGACACTGAAGCTTTCTTT
NA	TRBV27	TRBJ2-7	NA	CASSPSGLAYEQYF	TGTGCCAGCAGTCCCTCGGGACTTGCCTACGAGCAGTACTTC
NA	TRBV7-9	TRBJ1-1	NA	CASSSYRDGGTEAFF	TGTGCCAGCAGTTCATACAGGGATGGAGGCACTGAAGCTTTCTTT
NA	TRBV19	TRBJ2-2	TRBD2	CASNLLAGGVGELFF	TGTGCCAGTAATCTTCTAGCGGGAGGGGTCGGGGAGCTGTTTTTT
few	TRBV29-1	TRBJ2-2	NA	CSVSGQHRELFF	TGCAGCGTCTCCGGACAGCATCGGGAGCTGTTTTTT
NA	TRBV13	TRBJ1-4	NA	CASSFRQGGEKLFF	TGTGCCAGCAGCTTTCGGCAGGGAGGTGAAAAACTGTTTTTT
few	TRBV7-8	TRBJ2-7	TRBD1	CASSLAGTGFLEQYF	TGTGCCAGCAGCTTAGCCGGGACAGGGTTTTTAGAGCAGTACTTC
NA	TRBV29-1	TRBJ2-1	TRBD2	CSVVLAKSPNEQFF	TGCAGCGTTGTACTAGCGAAATCTCCGAATGAGCAGTTCTTC
few	TRBV5-1	TRBJ2-1	NA	CASSIGVNNEQFF	TGCGCCAGCAGCATCGGGGTGAACAATGAGCAGTTCTTC
NA	TRBV10-1	TRBJ2-5	NA	CASSVGSLQETQYF	TGCGCCAGCAGTGTCGGGAGTCTGCAAGAGACCCAGTACTTC
NA	TRBV28	TRBJ2-2	TRBD2	CASSELAGAPGELFF	TGTGCCAGCAGTGAACTAGCGGGAGCTCCCGGGGAGCTGTTTTTT
NA	TRBV28	TRBJ2-6	NA	CASSFAGSGANVLTF	TGTGCCAGCAGTTTCGCGGGCTCTGGGGCCAACGTCCTGACTTTC
NA	TRBV11-2	TRBJ2-7	TRBD2	CASSLLADLAYEQYF	TGTGCCAGCAGCTTACTAGCGGACTTAGCCTACGAGCAGTACTTC
NA	TRBV5-4	TRBJ2-2	TRBD2	CASSVLTSGSTGELFF	TGTGCCAGCAGCGTCCTCACTAGCGGAAGCACCGGGGAGCTGTTTTTT
many	TRBV5-8	TRBJ2-2	TRBD2	CAQGLAGARTGELFF	TGTGCCCAGGGACTAGCGGGAGCGCGGACCGGGGAGCTGTTTTTT
NA	TRBV18	TRBJ2-3	TRBD2	CASSPTGTSSSDTQYF	TGTGCCAGCTCACCTACCGGGACTAGCTCCTCAGATACGCAGTATTTT
NA	TRBV6-5	TRBJ1-6	NA	CASSYRGKSPLHF	TGTGCCAGCAGTTACAGGGGGAAATCACCCCTCCACTTT
NA	TRBV29-1	TRBJ2-1	TRBD2	CSVGIASGTYNEQFF	TGCAGCGTTGGGATAGCTAGCGGGACCTACAATGAGCAGTTCTTC
NA	TRBV6-5	TRBJ2-7	TRBD1	CASSTLQGAGEQYF	TGTGCCAGCAGTACCCTACAGGGGGCGGGTGAGCAGTACTTC
NA	TRBV11-2	TRBJ1-5	NA	CASSFNHGGDQPQHF	TGTGCCAGCAGCTTCAATCATGGGGGGGATCAGCCCCAGCATTTT
NA	TRBV5-4	TRBJ2-3	NA	CASSLVWGEATDTQYF	TGTGCCAGCAGCTTGGTGTGGGGGGAGGCGACAGATACGCAGTATTTT
NA	TRBV2	TRBJ2-7	TRBD1	CASRPGQGNYEQYF	TGTGCCAGCAGGCCGGGACAGGGGAACTACGAGCAGTACTTC
NA	TRBV28	TRBJ2-2	TRBD2	CASSFPTSGRGQNTGELFF	TGTGCCAGCAGTTTCCCCACTAGCGGGAGGGGCCAAAACACCGGGGAGCTGTTTTTT
NA	TRBV7-9	TRBJ1-4	NA	CASSSELIGAEKLFF	TGTGCCAGCAGCTCCGAACTCATTGGAGCTGAAAAACTGTTTTTT
NA	TRBV28	TRBJ2-5	NA	CASSSPVDSGLFQETQYF	TGTGCCAGCAGTTCGCCCGTCGACTCTGGACTGTTCCAAGAGACCCAGTACTTC
NA	TRBV4-1	TRBJ2-7	TRBD1	CASRGTAVGEQYF	TGCGCCAGCAGGGGGACAGCCGTTGGGGAGCAGTACTTC
few	TRBV19	TRBJ1-1	TRBD1	CASRGTGYTEAFF	TGTGCCAGTCGAGGGACAGGGTACACTGAAGCTTTCTTT
NA	TRBV27	TRBJ2-7	TRBD2	CASSLLKGLRPYEQYF	TGTGCCAGCAGTTTACTCAAGGGACTACGACCGTACGAGCAGTACTTC
NA	TRBV9	TRBJ1-2	NA	CASAGVSNYGYTF	TGTGCCAGCGCCGGTGTGTCGAACTATGGCTACACCTTC
NA	TRBV19	TRBJ1-5	TRBD1	CASQIPGQGRQPQHF	TGTGCCAGTCAAATACCGGGACAGGGGCGACAGCCCCAGCATTTT
NA	TRBV5-4	TRBJ1-2	TRBD1	CASSLGGQGAIGYGYTF	TGTGCCAGCAGCTTGGGGGGACAGGGGGCAATCGGCTATGGCTACACCTTC
once	TRBV6-5	TRBJ2-1	NA	CASSKPAQWHNEQFF	TGTGCCAGCAGTAAACCGGCACAGTGGCACAATGAGCAGTTCTTC
few	TRBV3-1/TRBV3-2	TRBJ1-1	NA	CASSHAQMNTEAFF	TGTGCCAGCAGCCACGCACAGATGAACACTGAAGCTTTCTTT
NA	TRBV5-1	TRBJ1-3	NA	CASSLNSGSGNTIYF	TGCGCCAGCAGCTTAAATTCGGGCTCTGGAAACACCATATATTTT
NA	TRBV6-5	TRBJ1-1	TRBD1	CASRRQGLNTEAFF	TGTGCCAGCAGGAGACAGGGGCTGAACACTGAAGCTTTCTTT
NA	TRBV15	TRBJ1-4	NA	CATSGSASGATNEKLFF	TGTGCCACCAGCGGTAGCGCTTCAGGGGCAACTAATGAAAAACTGTTTTTT
NA	TRBV6-1	TRBJ2-7	TRBD1	CASSEGLWTGGYEQYF	TGTGCCAGCAGTGAAGGTCTATGGACAGGGGGCTACGAGCAGTACTTC